What follows is one TCR beta chain and its context. The sample comes from a study of control samples from healthy donors and cancer patients. Sequenced by immunoSEQ multiplex PCR; TCRdb stores in-frame clones only, minus some. The sample holds 200,000 to 250,000 clones, around 94% seen once. The CDR3 spans 16 residues. Germline assignment: CDR1 MGHRA and CDR2 YSYEKL. J gave up 6 bases and V 3 bases, and 9 bases lay outside the gene matches. The genes are TRBV4-1 and TRBJ2-2; the match to TRBD1 covers 8 bases. This receptor was taken from a man aged 50-60 years in good health. Sequencing was performed on blood. The chain's CDR3 is CASSHIGQGKAGELFF. The CDR3 DNA sequence: TGCGCCAGCAGCCACATAGGACAGGGTAAAGCCGGGGAGCTGTTTTTT.